This T cell receptor beta chain came from a study of T cell repertoires in cytomegalovirus infection (dated by TCRdb to about 2019). Study-wide context: The peptide stimulations were aimed at well-studied HLA-B-restricted epitopes as well as recently identified HLA-C-restricted CMV epitopes, whose presentation resists viral immunomodulation. Because public TCR beta signatures pointed to carriage of CMV infection together with the matching HLA type, the HLA type of each donor mattered for the analysis.

Via the germline V gene (reference sequence), CDR1 is DFQATT and CDR2 SNEGSKA. The V and J ends are trimmed by 8 bases and 2 bases, leaving 7 bases between them. Including cysteine and phenylalanine, the CDR3 has 11 amino acids. The retained sequence is limited to the CDR3, 33 bases, with the frame set at the first base. The sample's treatment or condition, from its label and the paper: in vitro stimulation with specific CMV peptide epitopes to enrich CMV-specific T cells. Study-wide conclusions, independent of this receptor: In both this cohort and an independent approximately 400-donor cohort, the cumulative frequency of public TCR beta family members distinguished carriers of CMV infection plus the relevant HLA type. The ex vivo response was dominated by HLA-C-restricted CMV-specific TCR beta clonotypes, and the single most frequent clonotype in two of eight donors was supplied by these HLA-C-restricted clonotypes.

The instrument was an Illumina HiSeq 1500. TCRdb passed the public sequencing reads through fastp at Q25 and MiXCR, retaining productive beta sequences. Entries are consolidated by CDR3 protein sequence, retaining the most common genes and DNA. In this sample the table shows around 540,000 distinct CDR3 sequences, roughly a third of which occur a single time. The biggest ten clones account for 17% of the sample. As concerns this clonotype: It lacks a known antigen. No qualities accompany the bases; no much larger clone lies one base away.

This TCR came from a human donor in good health (CMV status not recorded). Some clones in this sample may be carry-over from other donors' samples. The material was cultured PBMCs, obtained from culture after CMV antigen stimulation. The chain joins TRBV20-1 to TRBJ2-1; the D gene cannot be named for sure. The sequence in DNA is TGCAGTCCCCCGGCCTACAATGAGCAGTTCTTC. The encoded protein is CSPPAYNEQFF.